This T cell receptor (beta chain) came from a study of CD8 T cells in ankylosing spondylitis. Study results and caveats: As reported, disease-linked clones showed significant enrichment in matched ankylosing spondylitis synovial fluid. In the blood and synovial fluid of reactive arthritis, some motif variants had been previously reported. Ankylosing spondylitis blood appeared to be characterized by a TCR beta motif of eight or nine highly homologous variants. Clones linked to the disease showed a CD8+ phenotype. They occurred at relatively low frequencies in peripheral blood.

Looked up from germline, CDR1 is SGHTA and CDR2 is FQGNSA. The CDR3 totals 13 residues. Note on this clonotype: As yet, its antigen is unknown. This may be a read error: a much more frequent sequence differs by one nucleotide.

TCRdb passed the 5' RACE reads through MiXCR, listing each CDR3 protein once. This table holds about 230,000 distinct CDR3 sequences, approximately 7.6% found once. This chain connects TRBV7-2 to TRBJ2-1; the D is unclear. The TCR was taken from a female donor with ankylosing spondylitis or in good health (not recorded which). Material: blood, either unsorted or a sorted T cell fraction (not recorded which). The chain's CDR3 is CASSLGLANGQFF. The CDR3 DNA is TGTGCCAGCAGCTTAGGGCTTGCCAATGGGCAGTTCTTC.